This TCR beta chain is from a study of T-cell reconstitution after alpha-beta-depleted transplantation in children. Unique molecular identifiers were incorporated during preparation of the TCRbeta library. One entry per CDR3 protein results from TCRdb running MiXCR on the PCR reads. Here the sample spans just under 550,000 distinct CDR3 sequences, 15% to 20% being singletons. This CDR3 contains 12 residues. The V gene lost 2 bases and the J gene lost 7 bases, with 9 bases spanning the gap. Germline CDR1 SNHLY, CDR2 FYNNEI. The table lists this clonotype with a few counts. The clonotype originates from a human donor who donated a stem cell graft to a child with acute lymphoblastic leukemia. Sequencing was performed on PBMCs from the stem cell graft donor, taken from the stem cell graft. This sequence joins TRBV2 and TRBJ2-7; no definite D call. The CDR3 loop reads CASSELLREQYF. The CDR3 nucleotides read TGTGCCAGCAGTGAACTCCTAAGAGAGCAGTACTTC.